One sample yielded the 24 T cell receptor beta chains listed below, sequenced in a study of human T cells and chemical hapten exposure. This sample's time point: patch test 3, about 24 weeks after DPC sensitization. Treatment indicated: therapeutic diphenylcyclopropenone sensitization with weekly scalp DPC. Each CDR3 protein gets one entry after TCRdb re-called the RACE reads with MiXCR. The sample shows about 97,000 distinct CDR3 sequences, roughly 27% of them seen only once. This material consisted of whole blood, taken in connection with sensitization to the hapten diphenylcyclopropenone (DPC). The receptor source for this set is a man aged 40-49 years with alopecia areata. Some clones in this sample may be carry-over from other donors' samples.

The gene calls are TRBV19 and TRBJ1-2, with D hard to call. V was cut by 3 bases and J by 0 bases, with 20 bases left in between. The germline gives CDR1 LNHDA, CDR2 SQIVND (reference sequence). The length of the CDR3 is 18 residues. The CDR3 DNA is TGTGCCAGTAGTATCTTCGTCGGAACAGTGATCACTAACTATGGCTACACCTTC. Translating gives CASSIFVGTVITNYGYTF. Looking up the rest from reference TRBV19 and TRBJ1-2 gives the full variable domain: DGGITQSPKYLFRKEGQNVTLSCEQNLNHDAMYWYRQDPGQGLRLIYYSQIVNDFQKGDIAEGYSVSREKKESFPLTVTSAQKNPTAFYLCASSIFVGTVITNYGYTFGSGTRLTVV.

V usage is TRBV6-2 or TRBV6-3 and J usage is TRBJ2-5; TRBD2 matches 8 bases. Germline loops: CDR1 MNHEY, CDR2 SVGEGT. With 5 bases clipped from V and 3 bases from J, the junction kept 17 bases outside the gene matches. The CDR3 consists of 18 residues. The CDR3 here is CASSLSLAGRQPKETQYF. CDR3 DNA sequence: TGTGCCAGCAGTCTATCTTTAGCGGGGCGCCAACCGAAAGAGACCCAGTACTTC.

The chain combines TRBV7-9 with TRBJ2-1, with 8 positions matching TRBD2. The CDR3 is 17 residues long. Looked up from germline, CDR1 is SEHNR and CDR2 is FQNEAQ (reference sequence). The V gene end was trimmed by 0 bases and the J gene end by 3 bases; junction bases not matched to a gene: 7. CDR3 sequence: CASSLATRLAGYNEQFF. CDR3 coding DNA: TGTGCCAGCAGCTTAGCAACACGGCTAGCGGGCTACAATGAGCAGTTCTTC.

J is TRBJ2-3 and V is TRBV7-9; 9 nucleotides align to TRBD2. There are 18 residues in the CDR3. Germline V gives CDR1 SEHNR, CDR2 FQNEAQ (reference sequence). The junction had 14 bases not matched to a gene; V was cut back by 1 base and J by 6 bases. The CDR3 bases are TGTGCCAGCAGCTTAGATTTGCGGGAGGGCCTTCTAGCTGATACGCAGTATTTT. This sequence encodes CASSLDLREGLLADTQYF.

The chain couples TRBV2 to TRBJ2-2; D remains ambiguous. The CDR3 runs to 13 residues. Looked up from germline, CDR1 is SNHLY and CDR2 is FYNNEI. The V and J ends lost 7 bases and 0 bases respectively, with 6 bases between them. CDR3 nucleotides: TGTGCCAGCAAGACTCCGAACACCGGGGAGCTGTTTTTT. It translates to CASKTPNTGELFF.

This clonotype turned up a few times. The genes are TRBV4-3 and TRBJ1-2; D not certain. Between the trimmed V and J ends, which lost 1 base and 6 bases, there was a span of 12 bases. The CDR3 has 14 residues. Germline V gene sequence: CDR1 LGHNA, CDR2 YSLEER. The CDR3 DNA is TGCGCCAGCAGCCAAGCCTTTACCTTAAATGGCTACACCTTC. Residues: CASSQAFTLNGYTF.

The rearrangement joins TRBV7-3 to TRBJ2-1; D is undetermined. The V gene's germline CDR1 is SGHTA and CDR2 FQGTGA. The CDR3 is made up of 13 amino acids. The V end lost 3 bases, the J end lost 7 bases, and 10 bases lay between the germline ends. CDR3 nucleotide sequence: TGTGCCAGCAGCTTCGGACCGTGGAATGAGCAGTTCTTC. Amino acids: CASSFGPWNEQFF.

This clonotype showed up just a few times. The CDR3 region has the DNA TGTGCCAGCAGCTTATTTCCAGGGGGTAAGGCTGAAGCTTTCTTT. It translates to CASSLFPGGKAEAFF. The V and J genes are TRBV7-2 and TRBJ1-1; 7 bases align to TRBD1. This CDR3 has 15 residues. V was pared by 2 bases and J by 6 bases, with 9 bases of the junction left unmatched. Germline assignment: CDR1 SGHTA and CDR2 FQGNSA.

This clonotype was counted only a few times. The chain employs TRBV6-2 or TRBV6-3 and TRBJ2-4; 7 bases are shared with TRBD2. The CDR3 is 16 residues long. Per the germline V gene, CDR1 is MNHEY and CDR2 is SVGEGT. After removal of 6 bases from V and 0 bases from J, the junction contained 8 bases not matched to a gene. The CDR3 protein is CASSLGRGVAKNIQYF. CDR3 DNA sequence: TGTGCCAGCAGCCTAGGGAGGGGAGTAGCCAAAAACATTCAGTACTTC.

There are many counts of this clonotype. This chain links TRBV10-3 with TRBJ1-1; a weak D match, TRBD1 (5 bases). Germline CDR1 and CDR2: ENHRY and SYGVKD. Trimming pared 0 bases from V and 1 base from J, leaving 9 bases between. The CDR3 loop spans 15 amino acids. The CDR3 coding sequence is TGTGCCATCAGTGAGTCGGCGGGGCCGAACACTGAAGCTTTCTTT. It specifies CAISESAGPNTEAFF.

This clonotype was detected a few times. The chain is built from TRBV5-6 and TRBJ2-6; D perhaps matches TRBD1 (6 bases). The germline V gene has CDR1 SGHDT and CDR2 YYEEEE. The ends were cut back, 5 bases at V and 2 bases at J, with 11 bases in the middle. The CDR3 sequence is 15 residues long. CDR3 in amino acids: CASSPQGTGANVLTF. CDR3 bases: TGTGCCAGCAGTCCACAGGGTACTGGGGCCAACGTCCTGACTTTC.

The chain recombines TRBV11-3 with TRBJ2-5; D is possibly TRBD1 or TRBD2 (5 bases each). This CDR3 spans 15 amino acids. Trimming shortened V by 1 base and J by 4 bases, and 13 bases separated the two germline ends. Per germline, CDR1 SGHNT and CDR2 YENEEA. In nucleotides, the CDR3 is TGTGCCAGCAGCTTAGGGAGAGGGGCCGGAGAGACCCAGTACTTC. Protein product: CASSLGRGAGETQYF.

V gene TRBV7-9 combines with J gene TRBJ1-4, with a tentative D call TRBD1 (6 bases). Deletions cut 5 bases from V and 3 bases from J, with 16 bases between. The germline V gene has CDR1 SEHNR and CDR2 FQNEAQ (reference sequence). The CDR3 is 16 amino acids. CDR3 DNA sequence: TGTGCCAGCAGCGACGGACAGCTTCGGGCTAATGAAAAACTGTTTTTT. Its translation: CASSDGQLRANEKLFF.

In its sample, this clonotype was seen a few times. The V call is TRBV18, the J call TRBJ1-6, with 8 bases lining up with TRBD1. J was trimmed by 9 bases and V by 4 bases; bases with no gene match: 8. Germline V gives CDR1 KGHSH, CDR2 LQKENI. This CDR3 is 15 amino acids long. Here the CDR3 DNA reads TGTGCCAGCTCACAACAGACAGGGGATAGTTCACCCCTCCACTTT. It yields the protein CASSQQTGDSSPLHF.

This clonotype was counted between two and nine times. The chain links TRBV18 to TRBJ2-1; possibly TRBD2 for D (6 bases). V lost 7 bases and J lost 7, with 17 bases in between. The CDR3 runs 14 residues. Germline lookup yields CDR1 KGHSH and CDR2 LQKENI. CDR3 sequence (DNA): TGTGCCAGCTACTCCGGGACTGGGGATAATGAGCAGTTCTTC. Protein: CASYSGTGDNEQFF.

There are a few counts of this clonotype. The CDR3, as DNA: TGTGCCAGCAGCTTGAACCCCGCACTAGCCAAAAACATTCAGTACTTC. Translation gives CASSLNPALAKNIQYF. V gene TRBV7-2 combines with J gene TRBJ2-4, with no clear D. Between the trimmed V and J ends, which lost 3 bases and 0 bases, there was a span of 12 bases. CDR3 length: 16 amino acids. Germline loops: CDR1 SGHTA, CDR2 FQGNSA.

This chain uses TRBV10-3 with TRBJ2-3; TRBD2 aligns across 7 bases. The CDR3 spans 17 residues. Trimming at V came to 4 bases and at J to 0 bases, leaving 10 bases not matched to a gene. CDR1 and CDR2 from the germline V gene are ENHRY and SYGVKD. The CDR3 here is CAISAQRGEASTDTQYF. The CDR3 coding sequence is TGTGCCATCAGTGCCCAGCGGGGAGAGGCTAGCACAGATACGCAGTATTTT.

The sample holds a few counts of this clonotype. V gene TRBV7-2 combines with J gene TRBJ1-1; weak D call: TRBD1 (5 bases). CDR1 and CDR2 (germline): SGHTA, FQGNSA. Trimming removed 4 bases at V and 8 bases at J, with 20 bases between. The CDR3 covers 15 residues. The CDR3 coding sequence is TGTGCCAGCAGCTATCGGGGCACCTGTAGCGACGAAGCTTTCTTT. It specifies CASSYRGTCSDEAFF.

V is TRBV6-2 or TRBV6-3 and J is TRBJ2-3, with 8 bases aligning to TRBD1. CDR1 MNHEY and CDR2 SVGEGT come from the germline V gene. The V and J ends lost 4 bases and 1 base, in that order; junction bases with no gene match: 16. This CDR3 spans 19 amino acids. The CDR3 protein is CASSSGPRTGLLGTDTQYF. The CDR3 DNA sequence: TGTGCCAGCAGTTCCGGACCCAGGACAGGGCTTCTGGGCACAGATACGCAGTATTTT.

The CDR3 region has the DNA TGCGCCAGCAGCTCCCAAGCGGGGCAGTACCAAGAGACCCAGTACTTC. It specifies CASSSQAGQYQETQYF. The J gene is TRBJ2-5, the V gene TRBV5-1; 7 nucleotides line up with TRBD2. The junction had 8 bases not matched to a gene; V was cut back by 3 bases and J by 0 bases. The CDR3 consists of 16 residues. The V gene's germline CDR1 is SGHRS and CDR2 YFSETQ.

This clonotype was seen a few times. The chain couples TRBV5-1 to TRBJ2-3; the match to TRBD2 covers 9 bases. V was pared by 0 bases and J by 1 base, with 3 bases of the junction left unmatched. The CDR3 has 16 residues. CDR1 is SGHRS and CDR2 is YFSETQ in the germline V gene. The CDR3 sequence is CASSLAAGGRTDTQYF. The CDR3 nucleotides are TGCGCCAGCAGCTTGGCAGCGGGAGGACGCACAGATACGCAGTATTTT.

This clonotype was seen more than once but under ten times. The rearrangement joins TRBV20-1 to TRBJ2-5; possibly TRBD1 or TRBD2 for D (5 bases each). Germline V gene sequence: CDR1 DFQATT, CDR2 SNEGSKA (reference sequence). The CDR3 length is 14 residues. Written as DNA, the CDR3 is TGCAGCGCCCTCCTTCGGGGCGGAGGAGAGACCCAGTACTTC. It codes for CSALLRGGGETQYF.

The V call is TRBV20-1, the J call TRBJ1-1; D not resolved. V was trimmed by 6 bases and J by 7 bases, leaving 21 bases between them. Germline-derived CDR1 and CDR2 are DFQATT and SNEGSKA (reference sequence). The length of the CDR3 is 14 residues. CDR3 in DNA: TGCAGTGCCCCCTCCGGGCTGTGGCCTCTTGAAGCTTTCTTT. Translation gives CSAPSGLWPLEAFF.

The CDR3 protein is CASERRGDSAYEQYF. In nucleotides, the CDR3 is TGTGCCAGCGAAAGAAGGGGGGACAGCGCCTACGAGCAGTACTTC. The chain uses TRBV2 and TRBJ2-7; TRBD1 is a possible D gene (7 bases). Between the trimmed V and J ends, which lost 8 bases and 2 bases, there was a span of 19 bases. CDR3 size: 15 residues. From germline, CDR1 is SNHLY and CDR2 FYNNEI. Using reference TRBV2 and TRBJ2-7 for the parts outside the CDR3, the full variable domain is EPEVTQTPSHQVTQMGQEVILRCVPISNHLYFYWYRQILGQKVEFLVSFYNNEISEKSEIFDDQFSVERPDGSNFTLKIRSTKLEDSAMYFCASERRGDSAYEQYFGPGTRLTVT.